These 6 T cell receptor beta chains were all obtained from the same sample, sequenced in a study of post-analysis software for immune sequencing data. General observations from the study: TRBV5-6, TRBV5-1 and TRBV20-1 belonged to a set of five TRBV segments that were more frequent in patients than controls.

No antigen has been assigned to these receptors. TCR beta cDNA libraries had unique molecular identifiers. MiXCR, applied by TCRdb to the PCR reads, yields one record per CDR3 protein. The table lists some 890,000 distinct CDR3 sequences, approximately 50% of them singletons, with around 4.5% in the top ten. Sequenced: blood. Receptors were obtained from a girl under 18 with multiple sclerosis.

The chain uses TRBV6-2 or TRBV6-3 and TRBJ2-1; TRBD1 matches 8 bases. Per the germline V gene, CDR1 is MNHEY and CDR2 is SVGEGT. The CDR3 runs 14 residues. V shed 6 bases, J shed 10 bases, and the junction held 11 bases outside the gene matches. CDR3 sequence reads: CASRQYNRDREQFF. Written as DNA, the CDR3 is TGTGCCAGCAGACAATACAACCGGGACAGGGAGCAGTTCTTC.

This rearrangement joins TRBV5-1 to TRBJ2-1; 7 bases match TRBD1. This CDR3 spans 16 amino acids. J lost 2 bases, V lost 1 base, and 6 bases had no gene match. The germline gives CDR1 SGHRS, CDR2 YFSETQ. The CDR3 DNA follows: TGCGCCAGCAGCTTGTCGACAGGGATGCCCTACAATGAGCAGTTCTTC. This sequence encodes CASSLSTGMPYNEQFF.

The chain joins TRBV9 to TRBJ1-4, with D possibly being TRBD1 (6 bases). The CDR3 runs to 14 residues. The V gene's germline CDR1 is SGDLS and CDR2 YYNGEE. V was cut by 2 bases and J by 11 bases, with 16 bases left in between. DNA for the CDR3: TGTGCCAGCAGCGTCCAAGTCCAGGGGTCCAAACTGTTTTTT. This encodes CASSVQVQGSKLFF.

The chain has TRBV7-3 and TRBJ2-1; 8 nucleotides agree with TRBD2. V was clipped by 8 bases and J by 7 bases; unmatched bases: 10. The CDR3 is made up of 14 amino acids. Germline CDR1 is SGHTA and CDR2 is FQGTGA. The chain's CDR3 is CASGPAGVVNEQFF. CDR3 DNA sequence: TGTGCCAGCGGACCAGCGGGAGTGGTTAATGAGCAGTTCTTC.

This clonotype was counted a few times. The genes are TRBV29-1 and TRBJ2-7, with TRBD2 as a possible D gene (6 bases). Trimming removed 4 bases from V and 3 bases from J, with 22 bases in between. The CDR3 has 16 residues. Germline V lookup: CDR1 SQVTM, CDR2 ANQGSEA. In DNA form, the CDR3 reads TGCAGCGTTGGTAGCGGCATTCGAGGAGCCAACTACGAGCAGTACTTC. Its protein product is CSVGSGIRGANYEQYF.

This clonotype has only a few counts. V and J are TRBV5-1 and TRBJ2-7; tentative D call: TRBD1 (6 bases). The CDR3 is 16 residues long. The V gene's germline CDR1 is SGHRS and CDR2 YFSETQ. V was shortened by 4 bases and J by 5 bases, with 22 bases between the two germline ends. The CDR3 region has the DNA TGCGCCAGCAGCCACCCTCAGGGGTTCGGGGTGAACGAGCAGTACTTC. Encoded protein: CASSHPQGFGVNEQYF.